Listed below are T cell receptor beta chains from one sample, sequenced in a study of neurological immune-mediated disorders. TCRdb called the 5' RACE reads again in MiXCR, with one record for every CDR3 protein. Of 78,000 or so distinct CDR3 sequences in the sample, 4.5% to 6.5% were seen once. The sample consisted of PBMCs. All receptors come from a woman in her twenties or thirties with multiple sclerosis. Both conserved end residues are part of each CDR3. The order of the fields is V gene, D gene, clone size, J gene, CDR3 DNA, CDR3 protein. A D gene is named only where the DNA matches it firmly. Part of the rows lack a size; the others show once, few, many or a class for expanded clones.

>TRBV7-2|TRBD2|NA|TRBJ2-1
TGTGCCAGCAGCTTAGTGGCTAGCGGGAGATCCAATGAGCAGTTCTTC
CASSLVASGRSNEQFF
>TRBV25-1|TRBD1|many|TRBJ1-1
TGTGCCAGCAGTGACCCAGGGGGTTGGTACACTGAAGCTTTCTTT
CASSDPGGWYTEAFF
>TRBV20-1|NA|many|TRBJ1-2
TGCAGTGCTCAGGACAGCTTCACTTATGGCTACACCTTC
CSAQDSFTYGYTF
>TRBV5-1|NA|many|TRBJ1-3
TGCGCCAGCAGCTTGGGAACTGGAAACACCATATATTTT
CASSLGTGNTIYF
>TRBV24-1|TRBD1|many|TRBJ2-6
TGTGCCACCAGTGATTCGGGCAGGGGGCGGTCTGGGGCCAACGTCCTGACTTTC
CATSDSGRGRSGANVLTF
>TRBV5-1|TRBD1|NA|TRBJ1-1
TGCGCCAGCAGCCCCCCCGGGACAGGGGGAGGCGTGAACACTGAAGCTTTCTTT
CASSPPGTGGGVNTEAFF
>TRBV4-1|NA|many|TRBJ1-4
TGCGCCAGCAGCCAAGGTACAGGCGAAAAACTGTTTTTT
CASSQGTGEKLFF
>TRBV27|NA|few|TRBJ1-5
TGTGCCAGCAGTTTAAAGGCCGGTAGCAATCAGCCCCAGCATTTT
CASSLKAGSNQPQHF
>TRBV20-1|NA|many|TRBJ2-3
TGCAGTGCTAGAGTTCCCCCCACAGATACGCAGTATTTT
CSARVPPTDTQYF
>TRBV2|NA|many|TRBJ2-5
TGTGCCAGCAGCGATGGCACACAAGAGACCCAGTACTTC
CASSDGTQETQYF
>TRBV6-5|NA|many|TRBJ2-1
TGTGCCAGCAGTTCCCCCTGGCCTCGAGGGAGCTCCTACAATGAGCAGTTCTTC
CASSSPWPRGSSYNEQFF
>TRBV6-5|NA|many|TRBJ2-5
TGTGCCAGCAGCTCGGGACAAAGAGAGACCCAGTACTTC
CASSSGQRETQYF
>TRBV18|TRBD2|many|TRBJ2-7
TGTGCCAGCTCCCAACAGGGACTAGGTTCCTACGAGCAGTACTTC
CASSQQGLGSYEQYF
>TRBV6-5|NA|many|TRBJ1-6
TGTGCCAGCAGTTCTTTTGCTAATTCACCCCTCCACTTT
CASSSFANSPLHF
>TRBV28|NA|many|TRBJ2-5
TGTGCCAGCAGTTCCAGGGGTATTGGGGAGACCCAGTACTTC
CASSSRGIGETQYF
>TRBV5-1|NA|many|TRBJ1-1
TGCGCCAGCAGCTTGGAAAGGGTTGGTACTGAAGCTTTCTTT
CASSLERVGTEAFF
>TRBV10-3|NA|many|TRBJ2-1
TGTGCCACCAAGACCCCAGCGGCCGACTCCGCCGGGCGGCAGTTCTTC
CATKTPAADSAGRQFF
>TRBV20-1|TRBD1|many|TRBJ1-5
TGCAGTGCCCTGGGGCAGGGGGGAAGGGCCCAGCATTTT
CSALGQGGRAQHF
>TRBV20-1|TRBD2|few|TRBJ2-3
TGCAGTGCTAGAGATTATGGGGCAGCGGGGACAGATACGCAGTATTTT
CSARDYGAAGTDTQYF
>TRBV28|NA|NA|TRBJ2-5
TGTGCCAGCAGCCGCCGCAGGGTTGGAGAGACCCAGTACTTC
CASSRRRVGETQYF
>TRBV20-1|NA|many|TRBJ2-2
TGCAGTGCTAAGCAGGGTGCGGAACCCGCCGGGGAGCTGTTTTTT
CSAKQGAEPAGELFF
>TRBV12-3/TRBV12-4|TRBD1|many|TRBJ2-4
TGTGCCAGCAGTCGGACAGGGAACATTCAGTACTTC
CASSRTGNIQYF
>TRBV6-1|NA|NA|TRBJ1-1
TGTGCCAGCACCCTAACAGTAAGAGCTCTTGAAGCTTTCTTT
CASTLTVRALEAFF